The next 27 T cell receptor beta chains were all read from a single sample in a study of blood T cell repertoires in COVID-19. TCRdb's copy holds only in-frame clones and misses some; the assay was immunoSEQ multiplex PCR. The table has fewer than 250,000 clones, approximately 84% seen once. Sequences were obtained from peripheral blood. The origin of the receptors is a woman between 45 and 65 years old with active or convalescent COVID-19.

This clone has only one observation. This chain links TRBV19 with TRBJ2-1, with 7 bases lining up with TRBD1. Germline trimming cut 1 base from V and 2 bases from J; bases unmatched to any gene: 8. The CDR3 spans 17 residues. The germline gives CDR1 LNHDA, CDR2 SQIVND (reference sequence). The CDR3 reads CASSIVRGQGTYNEQFF. The CDR3 bases are TGTGCCAGTAGTATAGTTAGGGGGCAGGGGACCTACAATGAGCAGTTCTTC.

The V gene is TRBV13, the J gene TRBJ1-1, with D maybe TRBD1 (6 bases). Trimming removed 5 bases from V and 0 bases from J, with 22 bases in between. The germline V gene has CDR1 PRHDT and CDR2 FYEKMQ (reference sequence). The length of the CDR3 is 18 residues. CDR3: CASSRGTVFQGLNTEAFF. The CDR3 DNA follows: TGTGCCAGCAGCCGCGGAACCGTGTTTCAGGGGTTGAACACTGAAGCTTTCTTT.

The genes are TRBV28 and TRBJ1-5, with a weak D call TRBD1 (5 bases). CDR1 MDHEN and CDR2 SYDVKM come from the germline V gene. The CDR3 sequence is 15 residues long. V lost 3 bases, J lost 3 bases, and 12 bases lay in between. The CDR3 region is CASSFIVGVNQPQHF. Here the CDR3 DNA reads TGTGCCAGCAGTTTCATTGTAGGGGTCAATCAGCCCCAGCATTTT.

The V call is TRBV6-1, the J call TRBJ1-1, with D unclear. From germline, CDR1 is MNHNS and CDR2 SASEGT. CDR3 length: 13 residues. V shed 5 bases and J shed 3 bases, with 10 bases lying between them. The CDR3 nucleotides read TGTGCCAGCAGTTTACAGAGAGACACTGAAGCTTTCTTT. Translation: CASSLQRDTEAFF.

This clone was seen a few times. This chain connects TRBV6-4 to TRBJ2-1; perhaps TRBD1 as D (6 bases). Trimming pared 6 bases from V and 5 bases from J, leaving 20 bases between. Germline V gene sequence: CDR1 MRHNA, CDR2 SNTAGT. The CDR3 sequence is 16 residues long. The CDR3: CASSPRGSEWDNEQFF. The CDR3 DNA reads as TGTGCCAGCAGCCCCAGGGGTTCTGAGTGGGACAATGAGCAGTTCTTC.

The chain uses TRBV19 and TRBJ2-1; D is perhaps TRBD2 (5 bases). This CDR3 has 16 amino acids. Trimming stripped 7 bases from V and 2 bases from J, with 18 bases between. In germline, CDR1 is LNHDA, CDR2 SQIVND (reference sequence). CDR3 loop: CASKGLGADTYNEQFF. The CDR3 DNA sequence: TGTGCCAGTAAAGGGCTAGGAGCGGATACCTACAATGAGCAGTTCTTC. Using reference TRBV19 and TRBJ2-1 for the parts outside the CDR3, the full variable domain is DGGITQSPKYLFRKEGQNVTLSCEQNLNHDAMYWYRQDPGQGLRLIYYSQIVNDFQKGDIAEGYSVSREKKESFPLTVTSAQKNPTAFYLCASKGLGADTYNEQFFGPGTRLTVL.

This chain links TRBV7-2 with TRBJ1-2, with a weak D call TRBD1 (6 bases). This CDR3 has 14 residues. Germline V lookup: CDR1 SGHTA, CDR2 FQGNSA. The V gene lost 4 bases and the J gene lost 6 bases, with 15 bases spanning the gap. The CDR3 DNA follows: TGTGCCAGCAGCTACTCCGGGACAAGCGATGGCTACACCTTC. Its translation is CASSYSGTSDGYTF.

The rearrangement joins TRBV5-6 to TRBJ2-1; TRBD2 agrees at 9 bases. The CDR3 extends over 16 amino acids. Germline-derived CDR1 and CDR2 are SGHDT and YYEEEE. V trimming: 3 bases; J trimming: 6 bases; junction bases outside the gene matches: 10. CDR3 coding DNA: TGTGCCAGCAGCTCCCCGAGGCTAGCGGGGCTCAATGAGCAGTTCTTC. Protein sequence: CASSSPRLAGLNEQFF.

This clone appeared a single time. The chain recombines TRBV24-1 with TRBJ2-1, with 8 bases identical to TRBD2. V was pared by 3 bases and J by 7 bases, with 13 bases of the junction left unmatched. Looked up from germline, CDR1 is KGHDR and CDR2 is SFDVKD. CDR3 size: 17 residues. In nucleotides, the CDR3 is TGTGCCACCAGTGATGCCGTAGCGGGATCCTACCGGAATGAGCAGTTCTTC. This gives the protein CATSDAVAGSYRNEQFF.

The rearrangement links TRBV7-8 to TRBJ1-1, with D uncertain. CDR1 SGHVS and CDR2 FQNEAQ come from the germline V gene. V shed 2 bases and J shed 5 bases, with 18 bases lying between them. This CDR3 has 16 residues. This CDR3 is CASSLLRRAGTTEAFF. The CDR3 DNA reads TGTGCCAGCAGCTTATTAAGACGCGCAGGAACAACTGAAGCTTTCTTT.

The V call is TRBV28, the J call TRBJ1-3; D remains unclear. The CDR3 runs to 16 residues. V lost 6 bases to trimming and J lost 2 bases, with 17 bases between them. Germline V gives CDR1 MDHEN, CDR2 SYDVKM. The CDR3 nucleotides read TGTGCCAGCAGACCTGAAGGCCTCGGGGCTGGAAACACCATATATTTT. Its translation: CASRPEGLGAGNTIYF.

The chain joins TRBV19 to TRBJ1-1, with TRBD1 matching over 8 bases. The CDR3 runs 15 residues. From germline, CDR1 is LNHDA and CDR2 SQIVND (reference sequence). J gave up 2 bases and V 7 bases, and 9 bases lay outside the gene matches. CDR3 sequence: CASIQGVRDNTEAFF. CDR3 nucleotides: TGTGCCAGTATACAGGGGGTGAGGGACAACACTGAAGCTTTCTTT.

The rearrangement joins TRBV7-2 to TRBJ1-5; D is possibly TRBD1 (6 bases). CDR1 is SGHTA and CDR2 is FQGNSA in the germline V gene. The CDR3 runs 17 residues. V was shortened by 0 bases and J by 7 bases, with 19 bases between the two germline ends. CDR3 DNA: TGTGCCAGCAGCTTAGCCCTCATTACAGGGAAGCGACAGCCCCAGCATTTT. Amino acid sequence: CASSLALITGKRQPQHF.

The chain is built from TRBV12-3 or TRBV12-4 and TRBJ1-1; tentative D call: TRBD1 (6 bases). The CDR3 is 13 amino acids. V shed 6 bases and J shed 2 bases, with 10 bases lying between them. The CDR3 DNA follows: TGTGCCAGCAGAGGACAGTTTAACACTGAAGCTTTCTTT. Protein product: CASRGQFNTEAFF.

The chain employs TRBV19 and TRBJ2-7; TRBD2 agrees at 11 bases. The V segment lost 5 bases and the J segment 2 bases; nucleotides outside the gene matches: 2. Germline loops: CDR1 LNHDA, CDR2 SQIVND (reference sequence). CDR3 length: 14 amino acids. The CDR3 bases are TGTGCCAGTAGTTTTAGCGGGAGGGCCTACGAGCAGTACTTC. Its translation is CASSFSGRAYEQYF.

This clone was counted a few times. The V call is TRBV6-5, the J call TRBJ1-2, with 7 bases matching TRBD1. The junction had 10 bases not matched to a gene; V was cut back by 6 bases and J by 9 bases. Germline CDR1 reads MNHEY; CDR2 reads SVGAGI. CDR3 length equals 13 residues. CDR3 nucleotides: TGTGCCAGCAGCAACAGGGGAACAGGGAGCTACACCTTC. Translating gives CASSNRGTGSYTF.

This clone was seen just once. V usage is TRBV7-9 and J usage is TRBJ2-3, with 10 bases fitting TRBD2. This CDR3 contains 16 residues. The V and J ends lost 5 bases and 3 bases, in that order; junction bases with no gene match: 8. In germline, CDR1 is SEHNR, CDR2 FQNEAQ (reference sequence). This chain's CDR3 is CASSPQAGGPTDTQYF. The CDR3 coding sequence is TGTGCCAGCAGCCCCCAAGCGGGGGGGCCGACAGATACGCAGTATTTT.

The chain couples TRBV5-1 to TRBJ1-2; TRBD1 matches 7 bases. V lost 6 bases to trimming and J lost 3 bases; unmatched junction nucleotides: 2. This CDR3 is 12 amino acids long. Germline values: CDR1 SGHRS, CDR2 YFSETQ. The DNA for the CDR3 is TGCGCCAGCAAGGGGGCATACTATGGCTACACCTTC. Translation: CASKGAYYGYTF.

The CDR3 protein is CASSPGQGDREQYF. The CDR3 nucleotides are TGTGCCAGCAGTCCAGGACAGGGCGATCGCGAGCAGTACTTC. The rearrangement joins TRBV6-5 to TRBJ2-7, with TRBD1 matching 8 bases. J was trimmed by 6 bases and V by 5 bases; bases with no gene match: 9. The CDR3 spans 14 residues. The germline V gene encodes CDR1 MNHEY and CDR2 SVGAGI.

This clone occurred once. The J gene is TRBJ2-4, the V gene TRBV19; weak D call: TRBD1 (7 bases). The V end lost 6 bases, the J end lost 0 bases, and 15 bases lay between the germline ends. Germline V gene sequence: CDR1 LNHDA, CDR2 SQIVND (reference sequence). This CDR3 region has 16 residues. The CDR3 here is CASSSGGTLAKNIQYF. The CDR3 DNA reads TGTGCCAGTAGCTCAGGGGGGACGTTAGCCAAAAACATTCAGTACTTC.

This chain uses TRBV21-1 with TRBJ1-1; TRBD1 is taken as the D call from the table, unchecked against the DNA. TRBV21-1 counts as a pseudogene. The CDR3 is made up of 15 amino acids. DNA of the CDR3: TGTGCCAGCAGCAAATGGGGTACAGGGGGCTGTGAGGCTTTCTTT. Protein product: CASSKWGTGGCEAFF.

This rearrangement joins TRBV7-6 to TRBJ2-7; a possible D gene is TRBD2 (6 bases). Germline-derived CDR1 and CDR2 are SGHVS and FNYEAQ. Trimming pared 1 base from V and 6 bases from J, leaving 10 bases between. The CDR3 consists of 13 residues. The CDR3 DNA reads TGTGCCAGCAGCTTAGGTACGGAGGGCGAGCAGTACTTC. Its protein is CASSLGTEGEQYF.

The chain couples TRBV28 to TRBJ2-3, with TRBD1 matching 9 bases. V trimming: 8 bases; J trimming: 0 bases; junction bases outside the gene matches: 15. CDR3 length equals 18 residues. Germline-derived CDR1 and CDR2 are MDHEN and SYDVKM. The CDR3 here is CASRPGTGHHPSTDTQYF. DNA of the CDR3: TGTGCCAGCCGGCCCGGGACAGGGCATCACCCTAGCACAGATACGCAGTATTTT. The whole variable domain, remainder taken from reference TRBV28 and TRBJ2-3, is DVKVTQSSRYLVKRTGEKVFLECVQDMDHENMFWYRQDPGLGLRLIYFSYDVKMKEKGDIPEGYSVSREKKERFSLILESASTNQTSMYLCASRPGTGHHPSTDTQYFGPGTRLTVL.

This chain links TRBV27 with TRBJ2-5, with 9 bases matching TRBD2. The CDR3 has 17 amino acids. The germline gives CDR1 MNHEY, CDR2 SMNVEV (reference sequence). V lost 5 bases and J lost 7; bases outside the gene matches: 17. CDR3 region: CASSPARWTSAGGTQYF. The CDR3 DNA sequence: TGTGCCAGCAGTCCAGCGCGTTGGACTAGCGCGGGGGGGACCCAGTACTTC.

The CDR3: CASSTTGVGYTF. The CDR3 nucleotides read TGTGCCAGCTCAACTACAGGGGTCGGCTACACCTTC. The chain employs TRBV18 and TRBJ1-2; TRBD1 matches at 7 bases. The germline gives CDR1 KGHSH, CDR2 LQKENI. The junction had 5 bases not matched to a gene; V was cut back by 5 bases and J by 8 bases. The CDR3 has 12 amino acids.

J is TRBJ2-3 and V is TRBV12-3 or TRBV12-4; D is perhaps TRBD2 (6 bases). Trimming removed 6 bases at V and 11 bases at J, with 15 bases between. The CDR3 has 12 amino acids. CDR3: CASSSGDYKQYF. In DNA form, the CDR3 reads TGTGCCAGCAGCTCGGGGGATTATAAGCAGTATTTT.

The chain recombines TRBV9 with TRBJ1-1; a possible D gene is TRBD1 (5 bases). V dropped 0 bases and J dropped 5 bases, with 14 bases sitting between them. CDR3 size: 15 residues. Germline assignment: CDR1 SGDLS and CDR2 YYNGEE. The CDR3 DNA reads TGTGCCAGCAGCGTAGGGAGTTCAAGGGGAACTGAAGCTTTCTTT. Amino acid sequence: CASSVGSSRGTEAFF. The whole variable domain, remainder taken from reference TRBV9 and TRBJ1-1, is DSGVTQTPKHLITATGQRVTLRCSPRSGDLSVYWYQQSLDQGLQFLIQYYNGEERAKGNILERFSAQQFPDLHSELNLSSLELGDSALYFCASSVGSSRGTEAFFGQGTRLTVV.